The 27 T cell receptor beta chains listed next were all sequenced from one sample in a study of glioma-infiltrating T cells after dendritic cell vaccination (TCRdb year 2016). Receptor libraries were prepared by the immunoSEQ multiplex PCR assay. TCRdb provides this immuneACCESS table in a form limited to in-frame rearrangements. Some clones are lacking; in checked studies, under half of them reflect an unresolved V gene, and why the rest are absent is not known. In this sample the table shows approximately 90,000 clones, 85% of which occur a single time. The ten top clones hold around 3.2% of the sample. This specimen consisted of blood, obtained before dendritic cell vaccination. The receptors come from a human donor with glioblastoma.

Here the CDR3 reads CASSLRRGEKLFF. CDR3 in DNA: TGTGCCAGCAGCCTTCGACGGGGTGAAAAACTGTTTTTT. The V call is TRBV7-8, the J call TRBJ1-4; D is ambiguous. Germline CDR1 is SGHVS and CDR2 is FQNEAQ. Trimming pared 5 bases from V and 7 bases from J, leaving 11 bases between. There are 13 residues in the CDR3.

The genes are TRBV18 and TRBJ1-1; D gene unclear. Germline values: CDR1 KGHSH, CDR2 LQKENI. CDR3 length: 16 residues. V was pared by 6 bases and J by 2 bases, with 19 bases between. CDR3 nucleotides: TGTGCCAGCTCGGGAGCTAACCCGGGGAGAAACACTGAAGCTTTCTTT. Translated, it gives CASSGANPGRNTEAFF.

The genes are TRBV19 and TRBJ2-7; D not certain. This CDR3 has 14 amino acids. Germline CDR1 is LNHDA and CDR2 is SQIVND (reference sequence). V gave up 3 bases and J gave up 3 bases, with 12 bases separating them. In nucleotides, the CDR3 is TGTGCCAGTAGTATCCCGGGTAGGATCTACGAGCAGTACTTC. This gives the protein CASSIPGRIYEQYF.

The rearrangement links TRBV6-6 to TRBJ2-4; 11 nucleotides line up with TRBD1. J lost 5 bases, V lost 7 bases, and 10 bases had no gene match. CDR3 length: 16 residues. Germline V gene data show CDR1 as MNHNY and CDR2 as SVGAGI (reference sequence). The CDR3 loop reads CASIISGTGGENIQYF. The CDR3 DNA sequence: TGTGCCAGCATAATCTCCGGGACAGGGGGTGAAAACATTCAGTACTTC.

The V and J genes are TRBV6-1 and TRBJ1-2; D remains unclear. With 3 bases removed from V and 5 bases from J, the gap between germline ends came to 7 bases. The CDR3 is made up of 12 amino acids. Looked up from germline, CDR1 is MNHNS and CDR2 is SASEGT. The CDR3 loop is CASSDSGYGYTF. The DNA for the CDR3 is TGTGCCAGCAGTGATAGCGGGTATGGCTACACCTTC.

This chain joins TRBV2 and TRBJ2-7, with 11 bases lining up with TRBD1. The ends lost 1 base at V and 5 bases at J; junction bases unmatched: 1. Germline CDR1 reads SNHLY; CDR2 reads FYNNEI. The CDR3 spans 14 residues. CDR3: CASSEGTGGNEQYF. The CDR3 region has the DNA TGTGCCAGCAGTGAAGGGACAGGGGGCAACGAGCAGTACTTC.

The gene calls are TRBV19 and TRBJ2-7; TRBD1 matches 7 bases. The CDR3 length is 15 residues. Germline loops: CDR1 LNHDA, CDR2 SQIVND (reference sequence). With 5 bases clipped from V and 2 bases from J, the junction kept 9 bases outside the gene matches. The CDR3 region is CASSFATGSTYEQYF. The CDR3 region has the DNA TGTGCCAGTAGTTTCGCGACAGGGTCGACCTACGAGCAGTACTTC.

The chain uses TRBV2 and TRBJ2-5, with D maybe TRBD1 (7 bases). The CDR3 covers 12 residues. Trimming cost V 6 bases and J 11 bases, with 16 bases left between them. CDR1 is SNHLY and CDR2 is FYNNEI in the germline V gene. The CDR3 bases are TGTGCCAGCAGGTACAGGGGCGGGGAGCAGTACTTC. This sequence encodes CASRYRGGEQYF.

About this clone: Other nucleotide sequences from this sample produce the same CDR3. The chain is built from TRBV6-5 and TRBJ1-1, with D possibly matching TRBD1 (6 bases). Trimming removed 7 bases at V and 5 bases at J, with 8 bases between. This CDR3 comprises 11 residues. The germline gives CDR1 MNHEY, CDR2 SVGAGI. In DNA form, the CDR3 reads TGTGCCAGCACCCAGGGGACTGAAGCTTTCTTT. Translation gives CASTQGTEAFF.

The CDR3 DNA reads TGCGCCAGCCTGGGCAGGGAGAACACTGAAGCTTTCTTT. It encodes CASLGRENTEAFF. The chain links TRBV5-1 to TRBJ1-1; D is possibly TRBD1 (5 bases). Germline CDR1 is SGHRS and CDR2 is YFSETQ. V shed 7 bases and J shed 1 base, with 11 bases lying between them. CDR3 length: 13 amino acids.

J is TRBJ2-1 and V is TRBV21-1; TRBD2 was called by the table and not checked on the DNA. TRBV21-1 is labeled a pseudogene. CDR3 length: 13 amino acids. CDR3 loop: CVQRASSYNEQFF. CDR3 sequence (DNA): TGTGTTCAGCGGGCGAGCTCCTACAATGAGCAGTTCTTC.

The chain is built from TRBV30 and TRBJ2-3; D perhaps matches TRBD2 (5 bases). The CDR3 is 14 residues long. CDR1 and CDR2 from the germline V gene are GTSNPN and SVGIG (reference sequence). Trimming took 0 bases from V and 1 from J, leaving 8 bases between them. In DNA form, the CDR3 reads TGTGCCTGGAGTGTACTTAGCGGCACAGATACGCAGTATTTT. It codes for CAWSVLSGTDTQYF. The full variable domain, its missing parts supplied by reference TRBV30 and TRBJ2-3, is SQTIHQWPATLVQPVGSPLSLECTVEGTSNPNLYWYRQAAGRGLQLLFYSVGIGQISSEVPQNLSASRPQDRQFILSSKKLLLSDSGFYLCAWSVLSGTDTQYFGPGTRLTVL.

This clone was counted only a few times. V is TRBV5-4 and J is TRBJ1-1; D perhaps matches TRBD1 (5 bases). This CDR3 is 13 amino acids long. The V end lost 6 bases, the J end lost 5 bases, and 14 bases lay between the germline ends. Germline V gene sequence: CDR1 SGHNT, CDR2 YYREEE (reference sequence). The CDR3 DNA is TGTGCCAGCACCTTCCCTAGGGGAACTGAAGCTTTCTTT. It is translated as CASTFPRGTEAFF.

The CDR3 is CASSWTSGTPGELFF. DNA for the CDR3: TGCGCCAGCAGCTGGACTAGCGGGACCCCCGGGGAGCTGTTTTTT. The rearrangement uses TRBV5-1 and TRBJ2-2; 12 positions agree with TRBD2. The CDR3 consists of 15 residues. The J segment lost 6 bases and the V segment lost 3 bases, leaving 3 bases of the junction unmatched. Germline CDR1 and CDR2: SGHRS and YFSETQ.

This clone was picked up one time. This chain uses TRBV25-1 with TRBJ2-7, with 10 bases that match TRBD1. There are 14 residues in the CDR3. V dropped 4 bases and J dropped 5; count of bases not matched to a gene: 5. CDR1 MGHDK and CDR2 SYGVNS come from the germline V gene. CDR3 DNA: TGTGCCAGCAGTGGATTGGGACAGGGGAACGAGCAGTACTTC. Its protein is CASSGLGQGNEQYF.

The CDR3 sequence is CASSFGTLYQPQHF. Written as DNA, the CDR3 is TGTGCCAGCAGTTTTGGGACACTCTATCAGCCCCAGCATTTT. The chain employs TRBV6-1 and TRBJ1-5; D may be TRBD1 (6 bases). This CDR3 has 14 amino acids. V was trimmed by 5 bases and J by 5 bases, leaving 13 bases between them. CDR1 MNHNS and CDR2 SASEGT come from the germline V gene.

CDR3: CSVCTGQGPSEQYF. CDR3 sequence (DNA): TGCAGCGTTTGCACGGGACAGGGCCCCTCCGAGCAGTACTTC. The J gene is TRBJ2-7, the V gene TRBV29-1; 9 nucleotides agree with TRBD1. The trim removed 5 bases at V and 6 bases at J, leaving 11 bases unmatched. The germline CDR1 and CDR2 sequences are SQVTM and ANQGSEA. The CDR3 totals 14 residues.

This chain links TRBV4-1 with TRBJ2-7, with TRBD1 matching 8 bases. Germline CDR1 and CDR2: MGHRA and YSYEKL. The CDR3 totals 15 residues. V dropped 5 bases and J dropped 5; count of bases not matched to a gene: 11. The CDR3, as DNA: TGCGCCAGCAGCATTAAGACAGGGGACATCAACGAGCAGTACTTC. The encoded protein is CASSIKTGDINEQYF.

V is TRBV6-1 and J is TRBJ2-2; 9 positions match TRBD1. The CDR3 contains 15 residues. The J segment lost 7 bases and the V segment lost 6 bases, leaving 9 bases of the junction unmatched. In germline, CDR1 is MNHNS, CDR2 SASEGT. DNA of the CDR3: TGTGCCAGCAGCCCTTACAGGGGGCGCATCGGGGAGCTGTTTTTT. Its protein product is CASSPYRGRIGELFF.

Here the CDR3 reads CASSQDKGQGFYEQYF. CDR3 DNA sequence: TGTGCCAGCAGCCAAGATAAGGGACAGGGTTTCTACGAGCAGTACTTC. V gene TRBV11-2 combines with J gene TRBJ2-7; TRBD1 agrees at 9 bases. The CDR3 is 16 amino acids. Germline values: CDR1 SGHAT, CDR2 FQNNGV. Trimming took 5 bases from V and 3 from J; bases not matched to a gene: 11.

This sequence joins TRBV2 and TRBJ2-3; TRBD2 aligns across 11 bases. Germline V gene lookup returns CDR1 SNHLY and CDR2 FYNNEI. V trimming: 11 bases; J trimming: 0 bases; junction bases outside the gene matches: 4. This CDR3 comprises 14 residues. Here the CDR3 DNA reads TGTGCCGCGCGGACTAGCGGGAGCACAGATACGCAGTATTTT. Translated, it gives CAARTSGSTDTQYF.

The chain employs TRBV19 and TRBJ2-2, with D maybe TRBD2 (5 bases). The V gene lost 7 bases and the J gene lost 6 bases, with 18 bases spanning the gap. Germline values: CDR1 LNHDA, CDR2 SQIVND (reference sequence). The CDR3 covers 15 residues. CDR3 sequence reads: CASNRGFNFAGELFF. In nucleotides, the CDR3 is TGTGCCAGTAATCGGGGTTTTAATTTTGCCGGGGAGCTGTTTTTT. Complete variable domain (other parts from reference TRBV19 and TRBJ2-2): DGGITQSPKYLFRKEGQNVTLSCEQNLNHDAMYWYRQDPGQGLRLIYYSQIVNDFQKGDIAEGYSVSREKKESFPLTVTSAQKNPTAFYLCASNRGFNFAGELFFGEGSRLTVL.

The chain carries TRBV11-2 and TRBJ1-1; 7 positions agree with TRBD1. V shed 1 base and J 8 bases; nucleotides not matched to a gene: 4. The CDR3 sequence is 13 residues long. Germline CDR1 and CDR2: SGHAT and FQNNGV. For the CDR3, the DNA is TGTGCCAGCAGCTTAGCGACAGGGCCCGAAGCTTTCTTT. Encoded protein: CASSLATGPEAFF.

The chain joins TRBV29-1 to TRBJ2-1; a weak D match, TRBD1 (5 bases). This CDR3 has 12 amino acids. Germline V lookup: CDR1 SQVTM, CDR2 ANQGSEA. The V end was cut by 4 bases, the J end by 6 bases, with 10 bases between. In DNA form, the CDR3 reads TGCAGCGTTGTTCGACAGATCAATGAGCAGTTCTTC. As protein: CSVVRQINEQFF.

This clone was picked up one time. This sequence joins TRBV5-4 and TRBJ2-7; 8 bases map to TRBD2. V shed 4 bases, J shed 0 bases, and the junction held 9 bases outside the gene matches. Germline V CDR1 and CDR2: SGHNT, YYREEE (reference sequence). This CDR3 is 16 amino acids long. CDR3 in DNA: TGTGCCAGCAGCCGGGAGGGGGATTCTTACTCCTACGAGCAGTACTTC. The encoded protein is CASSREGDSYSYEQYF.

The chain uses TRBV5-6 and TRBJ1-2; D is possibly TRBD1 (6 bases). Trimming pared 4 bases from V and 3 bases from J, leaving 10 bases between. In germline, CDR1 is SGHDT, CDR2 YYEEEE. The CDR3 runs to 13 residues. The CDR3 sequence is CASSQGHDYGYTF. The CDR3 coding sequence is TGTGCCAGCAGCCAGGGACATGACTATGGCTACACCTTC.

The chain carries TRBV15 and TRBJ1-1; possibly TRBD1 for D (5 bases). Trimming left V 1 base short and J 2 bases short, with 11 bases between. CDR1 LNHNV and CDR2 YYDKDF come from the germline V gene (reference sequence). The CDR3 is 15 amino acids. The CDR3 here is CATSRVGRANTEAFF. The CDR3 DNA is TGTGCCACCAGCAGAGTCGGCAGGGCAAACACTGAAGCTTTCTTT.